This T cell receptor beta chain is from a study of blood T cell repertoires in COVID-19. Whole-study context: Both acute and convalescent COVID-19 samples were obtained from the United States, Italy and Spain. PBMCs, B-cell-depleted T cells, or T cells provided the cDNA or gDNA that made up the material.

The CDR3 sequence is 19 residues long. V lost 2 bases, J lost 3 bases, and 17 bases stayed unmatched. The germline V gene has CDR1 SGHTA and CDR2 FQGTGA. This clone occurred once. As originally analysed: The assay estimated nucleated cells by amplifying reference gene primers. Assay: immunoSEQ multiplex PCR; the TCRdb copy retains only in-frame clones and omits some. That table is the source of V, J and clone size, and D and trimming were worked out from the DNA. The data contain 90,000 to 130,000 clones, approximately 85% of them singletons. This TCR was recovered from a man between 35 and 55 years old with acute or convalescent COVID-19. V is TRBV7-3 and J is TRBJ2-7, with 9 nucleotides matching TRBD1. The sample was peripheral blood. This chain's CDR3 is CASSLPPAARTGVCYEQYF. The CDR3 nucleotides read TGTGCCAGCAGCTTACCCCCCGCCGCACGGACAGGGGTCTGCTACGAGCAGTACTTC.